These 30 T cell receptor beta chains originate from one sample sequenced in a study of shared clonotypes between healthy human individuals. Sequencing used immunoSEQ multiplex PCR; TCRdb keeps in-frame clones, though not all of them. The sample lists roughly 1,600,000 clones, approximately 98.5% seen once, with under 0.45% in the top ten. Sequencing input: naive CD4+ T cells sorted from blood. The subset: CD45RA+ positively selected. These receptors were obtained from a man aged 30 to 45 in good health.

The CDR3 DNA sequence: TGTGCCAGCAGTGAGACCAGGGGGAGTAATGGCTACACCTTC. It codes for CASSETRGSNGYTF. The chain links TRBV2 to TRBJ1-2; 7 bases fit TRBD1. The CDR3 sequence is 14 residues long. With V trimmed by 3 bases and J by 6 bases, 7 bases remained unmatched. Germline CDR1 and CDR2: SNHLY and FYNNEI. Using reference TRBV2 and TRBJ1-2 for the parts outside the CDR3, the full variable domain is EPEVTQTPSHQVTQMGQEVILRCVPISNHLYFYWYRQILGQKVEFLVSFYNNEISEKSEIFDDQFSVERPDGSNFTLKIRSTKLEDSAMYFCASSETRGSNGYTFGSGTRLTVV.

Regarding this clone: The same CDR3 can be traced to other DNA sequences in this sample. J is TRBJ2-7 and V is TRBV5-4; 8 bases match TRBD1. The CDR3 runs to 14 residues. V lost 1 base and J lost 2; bases outside the gene matches: 2. Germline-derived CDR1 and CDR2 are SGHNT and YYREEE (reference sequence). CDR3 DNA sequence: TGTGCCAGCAGCTTGACAGGGGGAACCTACGAGCAGTACTTC. This gives the protein CASSLTGGTYEQYF.

The chain joins TRBV9 to TRBJ2-7; 7 bases line up with TRBD1. With 2 bases clipped from V and 0 bases from J, the junction kept 17 bases outside the gene matches. This CDR3 spans 19 amino acids. The germline V gene has CDR1 SGDLS and CDR2 YYNGEE. The CDR3 spells CASSVTPERFWDSSYEQYF. The CDR3 bases are TGTGCCAGCAGCGTTACCCCCGAGCGTTTTTGGGACAGCTCCTACGAGCAGTACTTC. Full variable domain (rest looked up from reference TRBV9 and TRBJ2-7): DSGVTQTPKHLITATGQRVTLRCSPRSGDLSVYWYQQSLDQGLQFLIQYYNGEERAKGNILERFSAQQFPDLHSELNLSSLELGDSALYFCASSVTPERFWDSSYEQYFGPGTRLTVT.

About this clone: Other nucleotide sequences in the sample specify the same CDR3. The rearrangement uses TRBV6-1 and TRBJ2-3, with D unclear. This CDR3 region has 12 residues. V lost 3 bases to trimming and J lost 3 bases, with 4 bases between them. The V gene's germline CDR1 is MNHNS and CDR2 SASEGT. DNA of the CDR3: TGTGCCAGCAGTGACCTGACAGATACGCAGTATTTT. It translates to CASSDLTDTQYF.

The chain links TRBV10-3 to TRBJ2-7; D might be TRBD1 (5 bases). Trimming cost V 0 bases and J 5 bases, with 14 bases left between them. Germline V lookup: CDR1 ENHRY, CDR2 SYGVKD. The CDR3 is 15 amino acids. CDR3 amino acids: CAISESGRVFNEQYF. CDR3 DNA sequence: TGTGCCATCAGTGAGTCGGGCAGGGTTTTCAACGAGCAGTACTTC.

In this sample, this clone turned up once. This chain uses TRBV28 with TRBJ2-3; 7 bases are shared with TRBD2. Germline CDR1 MDHEN, CDR2 SYDVKM. V was clipped by 3 bases and J by 5 bases; unmatched bases: 8. The CDR3 has 15 amino acids. This CDR3 reads CASSLGEGLGDTQYF. CDR3 sequence (DNA): TGTGCCAGCAGTTTGGGGGAGGGCCTAGGAGATACGCAGTATTTT.

Concerning this clone itself: Different DNA sequences within this sample yield the same CDR3. This chain links TRBV18 with TRBJ2-5; D call uncertain. The germline V and J ends were trimmed by 3 bases and 0 bases, with 5 bases remaining between them. The CDR3 has 13 residues. Germline V gene sequence: CDR1 KGHSH, CDR2 LQKENI. In nucleotides, the CDR3 is TGTGCCAGCTCACCCCGGTACCAAGAGACCCAGTACTTC. This encodes CASSPRYQETQYF.

The V gene is TRBV28, the J gene TRBJ1-2, with D uncertain. Germline V gene sequence: CDR1 MDHEN, CDR2 SYDVKM. CDR3 length equals 9 residues. Trimming shortened V by 10 bases and J by 8 bases, and 8 bases separated the two germline ends. The CDR3 sequence is CATGWGYTF. In DNA form, the CDR3 reads TGTGCCACCGGGTGGGGCTACACCTTC.

The V gene is TRBV5-6, the J gene TRBJ2-3; 11 positions agree with TRBD2. Germline V gene sequence: CDR1 SGHDT, CDR2 YYEEEE. Losses at the gene ends were 3 bases for V and 8 bases for J; bases not matched to a gene: 8. This CDR3 spans 15 amino acids. The chain's CDR3 is CASSSTSGVVFTQYF. DNA for the CDR3: TGTGCCAGCAGCTCGACTAGCGGGGTTGTGTTTACGCAGTATTTT.

The CDR3 DNA is TGTGCCAGCAGTTTCCCCGGGCCCACCCATGAAAAACTGTTTTTT. Translated, it gives CASSFPGPTHEKLFF. This chain uses TRBV28 with TRBJ1-4; no reliable D call. The V end was cut by 3 bases, the J end by 6 bases, with 14 bases between. Germline V CDR1 and CDR2: MDHEN, SYDVKM. CDR3 length: 15 amino acids. Full variable domain (remainder filled in from reference TRBV28 and TRBJ1-4): DVKVTQSSRYLVKRTGEKVFLECVQDMDHENMFWYRQDPGLGLRLIYFSYDVKMKEKGDIPEGYSVSREKKERFSLILESASTNQTSMYLCASSFPGPTHEKLFFGSGTQLSVL.

The chain joins TRBV7-2 to TRBJ1-4; 10 positions agree with TRBD1. The length of the CDR3 is 16 residues. Germline-derived CDR1 and CDR2 are SGHTA and FQGNSA. Trimming took 1 base from V and 8 from J; bases not matched to a gene: 7. The CDR3 region is CASSLGDRGSREKLFF. As DNA, the CDR3 is TGTGCCAGCAGCTTAGGGGACAGGGGAAGCCGAGAAAAACTGTTTTTT.

The chain is built from TRBV9 and TRBJ2-1; 9 bases map to TRBD2. Germline values: CDR1 SGDLS, CDR2 YYNGEE. The V and J ends lost 0 bases and 2 bases, in that order; junction bases with no gene match: 9. This CDR3 spans 18 amino acids. The CDR3 nucleotides are TGTGCCAGCAGCGTAGTTCCTAGCGGGATGACAACCTACAATGAGCAGTTCTTC. It is translated as CASSVVPSGMTTYNEQFF.

V is TRBV10-3 and J is TRBJ2-1; 9 nucleotides align to TRBD2. CDR1 is ENHRY and CDR2 is SYGVKD in the germline V gene. The trim removed 6 bases at V and 1 base at J, leaving 7 bases unmatched. The CDR3 totals 16 residues. The CDR3 DNA reads TGTGCCATCAGGGACGTTGCGGGAGGGTCCTACAATGAGCAGTTCTTC. As protein: CAIRDVAGGSYNEQFF.

V gene TRBV6-9 combines with J gene TRBJ1-4, with no clear D. Germline loops: CDR1 MNHGY, CDR2 SVAAGI. The CDR3 has 17 amino acids. Trimming shortened V by 2 bases and J by 5 bases, and 18 bases separated the two germline ends. CDR3 protein: CASSYLCSQETNEKLFF. The CDR3 bases are TGTGCCAGCAGTTATCTTTGCTCCCAGGAGACGAATGAAAAACTGTTTTTT.

V usage is TRBV6-1 and J usage is TRBJ2-1, with D perhaps TRBD2 (5 bases). CDR3 length: 14 amino acids. V was cut by 4 bases and J by 2 bases, with 9 bases left in between. Germline CDR1 and CDR2: MNHNS and SASEGT. This CDR3 is CASSVRGTYNEQFF. The CDR3 nucleotides read TGTGCCAGCAGTGTCCGGGGTACCTACAATGAGCAGTTCTTC.

V is TRBV27 and J is TRBJ2-1; 10 positions match TRBD2. V lost 8 bases and J lost 8; bases outside the gene matches: 9. Germline CDR1 reads MNHEY; CDR2 reads SMNVEV (reference sequence). This CDR3 is 14 amino acids long. The CDR3 region is CASAASGRAYEQFF. CDR3 sequence (DNA): TGTGCCAGCGCGGCTAGCGGGAGAGCTTATGAGCAGTTCTTC.

This clone was observed a single time. The V gene is TRBV2, the J gene TRBJ2-3; D is ambiguous. Germline lookup yields CDR1 SNHLY and CDR2 FYNNEI. The V and J ends lost 6 bases and 4 bases respectively, with 17 bases between them. The CDR3 consists of 15 residues. The CDR3 region has the DNA TGTGCCAGCAGAACCGGGCCAAATAGAGCAGATACGCAGTATTTT. Residues: CASRTGPNRADTQYF. The whole variable domain, filled in from reference TRBV2 and TRBJ2-3, reads EPEVTQTPSHQVTQMGQEVILRCVPISNHLYFYWYRQILGQKVEFLVSFYNNEISEKSEIFDDQFSVERPDGSNFTLKIRSTKLEDSAMYFCASRTGPNRADTQYFGPGTRLTVL.

CDR3 in DNA: TGTGCCAGCAGCATTACTCCGACGAACACCGGGGAGCTGTTTTTT. It is translated as CASSITPTNTGELFF. The rearrangement uses TRBV7-3 and TRBJ2-2, with unresolved D. This CDR3 spans 15 amino acids. Germline V gene data show CDR1 as SGHTA and CDR2 as FQGTGA. The V and J ends lost 5 bases and 0 bases respectively, with 10 bases between them.

The genes are TRBV6-1 and TRBJ2-7; TRBD2 matches 8 bases. The CDR3 runs 15 residues. Trimming removed 4 bases from V and 3 bases from J; junction bases left unmatched: 8. Germline assignment: CDR1 MNHNS and CDR2 SASEGT. The CDR3 DNA follows: TGTGCCAGCAGTGTGGGGACTAGTTCAGGCTACGAGCAGTACTTC. It is translated as CASSVGTSSGYEQYF.

The rearrangement joins TRBV9 to TRBJ1-4; D gene uncertain. CDR1 and CDR2 from the germline V gene are SGDLS and YYNGEE. The CDR3 has 15 residues. V lost 0 bases, J lost 4 bases, and 10 bases lay in between. CDR3 amino acids: CASSVGEGFNEKLFF. The DNA of the CDR3 is TGTGCCAGCAGCGTAGGTGAGGGCTTTAATGAAAAACTGTTTTTT.

The J gene is TRBJ2-1, the V gene TRBV11-2; possibly TRBD2 for D (6 bases). Trimming pared 4 bases from V and 7 bases from J, leaving 11 bases between. Looked up from germline, CDR1 is SGHAT and CDR2 is FQNNGV. The length of the CDR3 is 13 residues. CDR3 protein: CASSSGVMNEQFF. The CDR3 DNA reads TGTGCCAGCAGCTCGGGAGTAATGAATGAGCAGTTCTTC.

As regards this clone: Other DNA variants within this sample encode the same CDR3. V usage is TRBV4-1 and J usage is TRBJ2-5; no reliable D call. CDR1 and CDR2 (germline): MGHRA, YSYEKL. CDR3 length: 13 residues. Trimming cost V 1 base and J 5 bases, with 8 bases left between them. In DNA form, the CDR3 reads TGCGCCAGCAGCCAAGTGCTTCGGGAGACCCAGTACTTC. Translated: CASSQVLRETQYF.

This clone was counted once. The chain couples TRBV28 to TRBJ2-6; 10 nucleotides align to TRBD1. Unmatched junction bases numbered 6, after V lost 5 bases and J lost 2 bases. CDR3 size: 17 residues. The germline CDR1 and CDR2 sequences are MDHEN and SYDVKM. For the CDR3, the DNA is TGTGCCAGCAGTACCGGGACAGGGGTGACTGGGGCCAACGTCCTGACTTTC. Translation gives CASSTGTGVTGANVLTF.

In this sample, this clone turned up once. This same CDR3 is encoded by further DNA sequences in the sample. The chain recombines TRBV7-2 with TRBJ1-5; the D is unclear. V was trimmed by 6 bases and J by 1 base, leaving 7 bases between them. Per germline, CDR1 SGHTA and CDR2 FQGNSA. The CDR3 length is 13 residues. This chain's CDR3 is CASSKGSNQPQHF. The CDR3 DNA reads TGTGCCAGCAGTAAAGGGAGCAATCAGCCCCAGCATTTT. The entire variable domain, with the rest obtained from reference TRBV7-2 and TRBJ1-5, is as follows: GAGVSQSPSNKVTEKGKDVELRCDPISGHTALYWYRQSLGQGLEFLIYFQGNSAPDKSGLPSDRFSAERTGGSVSTLTIQRTQQEDSAVYLCASSKGSNQPQHFGDGTRLSIL.

This chain links TRBV5-1 with TRBJ2-1; TRBD2 agrees at 16 bases. The CDR3 sequence is 17 residues long. Looked up from germline, CDR1 is SGHRS and CDR2 is YFSETQ. V lost 4 bases to trimming and J lost 6 bases; unmatched junction nucleotides: 7. In DNA form, the CDR3 reads TGCGCCAGCAGCACCGGGACTAGCGGGAGGGCCTTCAATGAGCAGTTCTTC. Translating it yields CASSTGTSGRAFNEQFF.

The chain joins TRBV9 to TRBJ2-3; D unresolved. V was cut by 0 bases and J by 1 base, with 9 bases left in between. Germline V CDR1 and CDR2: SGDLS, YYNGEE. The CDR3 is 15 residues long. The CDR3 reads CASSVGPIGTDTQYF. Here the CDR3 DNA reads TGTGCCAGCAGCGTAGGCCCGATTGGCACAGATACGCAGTATTTT.

The CDR3 DNA is TGTGCCAGCAGCTTGAGGCCGGACAGGGGGCTTGAAAAACTGTTTTTT. Its translation is CASSLRPDRGLEKLFF. The chain recombines TRBV5-5 with TRBJ1-4; 11 positions agree with TRBD1. V shed 1 base and J 7 bases; nucleotides not matched to a gene: 6. This CDR3 contains 16 residues. From germline, CDR1 is SGHKS and CDR2 YYEKEE (reference sequence).

The V call is TRBV7-9, the J call TRBJ2-7; 13 bases match TRBD2. There are 16 residues in the CDR3. Germline assignment: CDR1 SEHNR and CDR2 FQNEAQ (reference sequence). With 1 base clipped from V and 5 bases from J, the junction kept 5 bases outside the gene matches. The CDR3 loop is CASSLDGLAGAHEQYF. DNA of the CDR3: TGTGCCAGCAGCTTAGACGGACTAGCGGGAGCCCACGAGCAGTACTTC.

This chain connects TRBV19 to TRBJ2-2; D is unclear. Trimming took off 10 bases at V and 5 bases at J, with 11 bases between the two ends. There are 12 residues in the CDR3. CDR1 LNHDA and CDR2 SQIVND come from the germline V gene (reference sequence). This CDR3 is CAINPGTGELFF. CDR3 bases: TGTGCCATAAACCCCGGTACCGGGGAGCTGTTTTTT.

This chain uses TRBV2 with TRBJ1-2; D is possibly TRBD1 (5 bases). Trimming stripped 2 bases from V and 4 bases from J, with 17 bases between. Germline CDR1 reads SNHLY; CDR2 reads FYNNEI. The CDR3 has 16 amino acids. CDR3 amino acids: CASSEPDMRGSYGYTF. The CDR3, as DNA: TGTGCCAGCAGTGAACCGGACATGCGGGGTTCCTATGGCTACACCTTC. The full variable domain, in which reference TRBV2 and TRBJ1-2 provide the parts outside the CDR3, is EPEVTQTPSHQVTQMGQEVILRCVPISNHLYFYWYRQILGQKVEFLVSFYNNEISEKSEIFDDQFSVERPDGSNFTLKIRSTKLEDSAMYFCASSEPDMRGSYGYTFGSGTRLTVV.